What follows is one T cell receptor beta chain and its context. Its antigen is not identified. TCRdb's table, derived via immunoSEQ multiplex PCR, lists solely in-frame clones and lacks some. In the table there are approximately 100,000 clones, approximately 89% of which are singletons. This sample stems from a study of a mutant IDH1 vaccine in newly diagnosed glioma. Study as a whole: The first vaccination came 4-6 weeks after radiotherapy alone, or with temozolomide cycles.

Germline lookup yields CDR1 MNHEY and CDR2 SMNVEV (reference sequence). The length of the CDR3 is 14 residues. V shed 6 bases and J 5 bases; nucleotides not matched to a gene: 7. Time point reported: week 47, end of study. The content of each vaccine dose was 300 ug of mutant IDH1 20-mer peptide, and topical imiquimod accompanied it. The chain combines TRBV27 with TRBJ2-1; TRBD1 matches at 7 bases. This receptor was obtained from a woman between 45 and 60 years old with glioma. Sequencing used PBMCs, obtained from a glioma patient whose treatment included an IDH1 peptide vaccine. The CDR3 DNA reads as TGTGCCAGCAGAAAAGGGGGCGTAAACAATGAGCAGTTCTTC. It translates to CASRKGGVNNEQFF.